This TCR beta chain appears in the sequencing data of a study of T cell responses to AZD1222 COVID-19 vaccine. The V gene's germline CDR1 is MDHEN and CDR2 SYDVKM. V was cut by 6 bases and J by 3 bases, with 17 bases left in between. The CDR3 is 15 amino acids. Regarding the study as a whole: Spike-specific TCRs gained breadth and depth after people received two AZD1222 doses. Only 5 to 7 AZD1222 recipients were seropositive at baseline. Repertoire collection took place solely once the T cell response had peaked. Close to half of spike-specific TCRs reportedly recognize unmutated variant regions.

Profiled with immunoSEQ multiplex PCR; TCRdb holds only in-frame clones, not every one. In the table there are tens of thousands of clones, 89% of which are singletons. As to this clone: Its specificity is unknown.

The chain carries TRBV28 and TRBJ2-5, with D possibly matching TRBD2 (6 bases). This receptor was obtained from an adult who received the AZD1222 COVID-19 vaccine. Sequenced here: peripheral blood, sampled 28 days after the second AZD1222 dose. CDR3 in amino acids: CASSYPRRGKETQYF. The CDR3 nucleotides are TGTGCCAGCAGCTATCCGCGGCGGGGTAAAGAGACCCAGTACTTC. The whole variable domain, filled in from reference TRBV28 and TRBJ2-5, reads DVKVTQSSRYLVKRTGEKVFLECVQDMDHENMFWYRQDPGLGLRLIYFSYDVKMKEKGDIPEGYSVSREKKERFSLILESASTNQTSMYLCASSYPRRGKETQYFGPGTRLLVL.